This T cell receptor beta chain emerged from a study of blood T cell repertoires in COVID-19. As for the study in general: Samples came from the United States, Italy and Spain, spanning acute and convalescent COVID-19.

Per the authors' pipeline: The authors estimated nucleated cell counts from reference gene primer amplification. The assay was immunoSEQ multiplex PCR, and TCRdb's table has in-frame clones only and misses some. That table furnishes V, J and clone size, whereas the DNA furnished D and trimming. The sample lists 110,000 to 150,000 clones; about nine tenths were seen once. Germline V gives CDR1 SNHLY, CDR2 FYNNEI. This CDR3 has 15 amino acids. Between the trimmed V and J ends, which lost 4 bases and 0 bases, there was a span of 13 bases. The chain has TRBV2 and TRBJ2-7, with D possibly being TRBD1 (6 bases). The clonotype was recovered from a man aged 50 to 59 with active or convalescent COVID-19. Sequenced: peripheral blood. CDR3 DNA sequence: TGTGCCAGCAGTGTTAGTAGGGGGTTCTCCTACGAGCAGTACTTC. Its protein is CASSVSRGFSYEQYF.